Reported below is one T cell receptor beta chain. These data come from a study of Ad26.COV2.S vaccination and SARS-CoV-2 variants. Measured with immunoSEQ multiplex PCR; TCRdb has only the in-frame clones, and not every one. The sample holds over 110,000 clones; roughly 90% are singletons and the top ten take about 5%. Germline V lookup: CDR1 SGHRS, CDR2 YFSETQ. The trim removed 2 bases at V and 5 bases at J, leaving 4 bases unmatched. This CDR3 has 14 amino acids. The V and J genes are TRBV5-1 and TRBJ2-1; 7 bases line up with TRBD1. Source: peripheral blood, taken after recovery from COVID-19. The clonotype comes from a human donor who had recovered from COVID-19. The CDR3 protein is CASSFVRGNNEQFF. In nucleotides, the CDR3 is TGCGCCAGCAGCTTTGTCAGGGGGAACAATGAGCAGTTCTTC.